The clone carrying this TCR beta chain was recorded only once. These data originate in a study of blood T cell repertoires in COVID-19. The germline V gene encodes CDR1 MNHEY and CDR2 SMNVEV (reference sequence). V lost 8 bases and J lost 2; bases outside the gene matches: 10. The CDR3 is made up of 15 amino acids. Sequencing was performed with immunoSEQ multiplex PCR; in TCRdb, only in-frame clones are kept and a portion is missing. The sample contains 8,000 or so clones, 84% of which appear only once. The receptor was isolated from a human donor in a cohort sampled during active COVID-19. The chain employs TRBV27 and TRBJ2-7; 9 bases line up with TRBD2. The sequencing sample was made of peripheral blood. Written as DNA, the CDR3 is TGTGCCAGCCGATTACTAGCGGGTCTTGCCTACGAGCAGTACGTC. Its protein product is CASRLLAGLAYEQYV.